The T cell receptor beta chain described here comes from a study of T-cell reconstitution after alpha-beta-depleted transplantation in children. Study-level points and caveats: Reportedly, roughly two months post-transplant, alpha-beta T cells arose from several hundred expanded graft clones. Most T-cell counts and diversity one year after the transplant came from T cells that were newly produced. Diversity of TCRbeta at day 60 was high in some patients, arising from surviving recipient T cells and thymic progenitors.

This clonotype has at least ten counts. No antigen is known for it. For TCRbeta, the library was prepared with unique molecular identifiers. MiXCR was run by TCRdb on the PCR reads, yielding one entry per CDR3 protein. The table shows almost 500,000 distinct CDR3 sequences, with roughly 10% occurring only once. Germline assignment: CDR1 SQVTM and CDR2 ANQGSEA. Trimming shortened V by 4 bases and J by 7 bases, and 13 bases separated the two germline ends. The CDR3 runs 13 residues. V is TRBV29-1 and J is TRBJ1-4; D may be TRBD1 (6 bases). The clonotype originates from a child under 10 years old with inherited bone marrow failure, due to receive a stem cell transplant. The starting material was PBMCs, obtained before TCRalphabeta/CD19-depleted stem cell transplant. CDR3 DNA sequence: TGCAGCGTTGGAGGGGGAGGGGGTGAAAAACTGTTTTTT. This gives the protein CSVGGGGGEKLFF.